This T cell receptor (beta chain) originates from a study of human T cells and chemical hapten exposure. The CDR3 totals 12 residues. V dropped 0 bases and J dropped 4 bases, with 6 bases sitting between them. Germline lookup yields CDR1 GTSNPN and CDR2 SVGIG (reference sequence). TCRdb used MiXCR to reprocess the RACE reads, holding one entry per CDR3 protein. Of some 91,000 distinct CDR3 sequences in the sample, around 11% were seen once. Indicated time point: patch test 1, 2 weeks after DPC sensitization. Treatment reported: therapeutic diphenylcyclopropenone sensitization with weekly scalp DPC. Sequenced here: whole blood, sampled in connection with sensitization to the hapten diphenylcyclopropenone (DPC). This sequence originates from a woman aged 40 to 50 with alopecia areata. Some clones in this sample may be carry-over from other donors' samples. The chain uses TRBV30 and TRBJ2-5; D is ambiguous. CDR3 in DNA: TGTGCCTGGAGTGTATGGCGAGAGACCCAGTACTTC. This encodes CAWSVWRETQYF.